A single sample is the source of the 13 T cell receptor beta chains below, sequenced in a study of cytomegalovirus exposure and HLA in healthy donors. Clones were read by immunoSEQ multiplex PCR, and TCRdb kept only the in-frame ones, dropping some. The profile shows 150,000 to 200,000 clones, about 81% of them singletons. The material sequenced was PBMCs. These receptors were taken from a woman in her 30s in good health and CMV-seronegative.

The V gene is TRBV6-5, the J gene TRBJ2-7; possibly TRBD2 for D (5 bases). Germline V CDR1 and CDR2: MNHEY, SVGAGI. The CDR3 length is 15 residues. With 4 bases removed from V and 2 bases from J, the gap between germline ends came to 15 bases. CDR3 DNA sequence: TGTGCCAGCAGTTCCGCGAGGGTCGGCCCCTACGAGCAGTACTTC. Its translation: CASSSARVGPYEQYF.

The chain links TRBV5-1 to TRBJ2-5; 7 bases align to TRBD1. Trimming at V came to 0 bases and at J to 1 base, leaving 3 bases not matched to a gene. CDR3 length equals 15 residues. The germline CDR1 and CDR2 sequences are SGHRS and YFSETQ. CDR3 sequence reads: CASSLGGGGQETQYF. The CDR3 nucleotides are TGCGCCAGCAGCTTGGGAGGGGGCGGCCAAGAGACCCAGTACTTC.

This chain links TRBV19 with TRBJ1-1, with TRBD1 as a possible D gene (6 bases). V was pared by 8 bases and J by 9 bases, with 19 bases between. This CDR3 has 13 amino acids. The germline gives CDR1 LNHDA, CDR2 SQIVND (reference sequence). This CDR3 reads CASYREGGYQAFF. The CDR3 DNA reads TGTGCCAGTTACAGGGAAGGTGGGTATCAAGCTTTCTTT.

This chain joins TRBV30 and TRBJ2-1, with TRBD2 matching over 7 bases. The V segment lost 1 base and the J segment 10 bases; nucleotides outside the gene matches: 13. This CDR3 region has 15 residues. The germline CDR1 and CDR2 sequences are GTSNPN and SVGIG (reference sequence). The CDR3 DNA reads as TGTGCCTGGAGTGAGACGGGGGGTTACGTTAGGGAGCAGTTCTTC. It is translated as CAWSETGGYVREQFF.

V and J are TRBV5-1 and TRBJ2-7, with 8 bases identical to TRBD1. The CDR3 contains 12 residues. Germline V lookup: CDR1 SGHRS, CDR2 YFSETQ. V lost 8 bases and J lost 4; bases outside the gene matches: 5. CDR3: CASKDRVYEQYF. CDR3 nucleotides: TGCGCCAGTAAGGACAGGGTTTACGAGCAGTACTTC.

The genes are TRBV2 and TRBJ1-5, with D tentatively TRBD1 (5 bases). Trimming took 4 bases from V and 4 from J, leaving 11 bases between them. The CDR3 has 14 amino acids. The germline V gene has CDR1 SNHLY and CDR2 FYNNEI. CDR3 region: CASSGSGGNQPQHF. The DNA for the CDR3 is TGTGCCAGCAGTGGGTCGGGGGGAAATCAGCCCCAGCATTTT.

This sequence joins TRBV5-8 and TRBJ2-1; 10 bases align to TRBD2. The germline V gene encodes CDR1 SGHTS and CDR2 YDEGEE. The CDR3 has 15 residues. Trimming cost V 0 bases and J 9 bases; bases outside gene matches: 6. In DNA, the CDR3 is TGTGCCAGCAGCTTGGGGCTAGCGGGAGTAAGTGAGCAGTTCTTC. Residues: CASSLGLAGVSEQFF.

The rearrangement uses TRBV15 and TRBJ2-7, with D perhaps TRBD1 (5 bases). V was cut by 0 bases and J by 0 bases, with 6 bases left in between. This CDR3 spans 14 amino acids. Germline lookup yields CDR1 LNHNV and CDR2 YYDKDF (reference sequence). The CDR3 region is CATSREGPSYEQYF. CDR3 sequence (DNA): TGTGCCACCAGCAGAGAGGGGCCCTCCTACGAGCAGTACTTC.

This sequence joins TRBV7-9 and TRBJ1-5, with TRBD1 as a possible D gene (5 bases). Deletions cut 1 base from V and 6 bases from J, with 7 bases between. Germline V gene lookup returns CDR1 SEHNR and CDR2 FQNEAQ (reference sequence). The CDR3 sequence is 13 residues long. The CDR3 bases are TGTGCCAGCAGCTTAGGGGGCGTTCAGCCCCAGCATTTT. Translated, it gives CASSLGGVQPQHF.

The chain couples TRBV6-4 to TRBJ2-1; tentatively, D is TRBD1 (6 bases). Per the germline V gene, CDR1 is MRHNA and CDR2 is SNTAGT. This CDR3 is built from 13 residues. V lost 4 bases and J lost 7, with 11 bases in between. CDR3 loop: CASSVARGNEQFF. CDR3 in DNA: TGTGCCAGCAGTGTGGCCAGGGGAAATGAGCAGTTCTTC.

The rearrangement uses TRBV6-1 and TRBJ1-4, with D tentatively TRBD1 (6 bases). Germline loops: CDR1 MNHNS, CDR2 SASEGT. Trimming removed 4 bases from V and 0 bases from J, with 12 bases in between. The CDR3 length is 16 residues. The CDR3 region is CASSARTGSTNEKLFF. The CDR3 region has the DNA TGTGCCAGCAGTGCCCGCACAGGGTCAACTAATGAAAAACTGTTTTTT.

V is TRBV5-1 and J is TRBJ1-1, with D perhaps matching TRBD1 (6 bases). Trimming took off 0 bases at V and 1 base at J, with 19 bases between the two ends. Germline V gene data show CDR1 as SGHRS and CDR2 as YFSETQ. The CDR3 extends over 18 amino acids. CDR3 in amino acids: CASSLARLPGHRNTEAFF. Here the CDR3 DNA reads TGCGCCAGCAGCTTGGCCCGGTTACCGGGACACAGGAACACTGAAGCTTTCTTT.

This sequence joins TRBV11-2 and TRBJ2-7; 8 bases line up with TRBD1. This CDR3 has 17 amino acids. V dropped 5 bases and J dropped 2; count of bases not matched to a gene: 14. Germline lookup yields CDR1 SGHAT and CDR2 FQNNGV. In DNA, the CDR3 is TGTGCCAGCAGCCCTCCGCCGGGACAGGCAAAAGCCTACGAGCAGTACTTC. Translating gives CASSPPPGQAKAYEQYF.